This TCR beta chain was recorded in a study of PD-L1 blockade in urothelial cancer. Study overall: Enrolled patients had been treated previously with 0 to 3 chemotherapy regimens.

Described time point: pretreatment peripheral blood. Generated by immunoSEQ multiplex PCR, the TCRdb table keeps only in-frame clones and is missing some. The repertoire consists of roughly 50,000 clones, with roughly 85% occurring once and the leading ten covering more than 15%. V lost 1 base, J lost 4 bases, and 4 bases stayed unmatched. CDR1 and CDR2 from the germline V gene are MGHRA and YSYEKL. The CDR3 has 14 amino acids. The sequence was collected from a man in his 70s with urothelial cancer. The V gene is TRBV4-1, the J gene TRBJ2-7; 7 bases fit TRBD2. The sample was PBMCs, taken around atezolizumab (anti-PD-L1) treatment. As DNA, the CDR3 is TGCGCCAGCAGCCAAGCCGGGACTAATTACGAGCAGTACTTC. Amino acid sequence: CASSQAGTNYEQYF.